This T cell receptor beta chain originates from a study of T cell responses to AZD1222 COVID-19 vaccine. Overall study: Some second doses came at about 4 weeks and others at about 12 weeks; these were pooled.

The V end was cut by 4 bases, the J end by 2 bases, with 18 bases between. This CDR3 region has 17 residues. In germline, CDR1 is SEHNR, CDR2 FQNEAQ (reference sequence). Regarding this clone: What it binds is unknown.

Study findings and constraints: The repertoires were collected only after the peak T cell response.

Profiling relied on immunoSEQ multiplex PCR, and the TCRdb table lists in-frame clones only, not all of them. The sample contains more than 100,000 clones, around 90% of which appear only once. V usage is TRBV7-9 and J usage is TRBJ2-1; D is unresolved. The origin of this receptor is an adult in good health. Source: peripheral blood, taken on day 0 of AZD1222 vaccination. CDR3 DNA: TGTGCCAGCAGCTCTAGGACGGATTCCAGCGCCTACAATGAGCAGTTCTTC. It translates to CASSSRTDSSAYNEQFF.